The rows below give T cell receptor beta chains drawn from one sample of a study of blood T cells in healthy people across ages. TCRdb processed the 5' RACE reads anew with MiXCR; each CDR3 protein has one entry. The table includes 1.5 million to 2 million distinct CDR3 sequences, about 31% detected once. Sample: blood. The receptors derive from a woman in her thirties in good health. Each CDR3 is given with its conserved first and last residue. D genes are given only for firm matches. Some rows have no size entry. The others give once, few or many, or a class for an expanded clone.

V: TRBV9
size: NA
D: TRBD2
J: TRBJ2-3
DNA: TGTGCCATCAGCGTAGAACCCGGGACTAGCGGGAGGCGCGAGTCCACAGATACGCAGTATTTT
CDR3: CAISVEPGTSGRRESTDTQYF

V: TRBV6-6
size: NA
D: NA
J: TRBJ2-7
DNA: TGTGCCAGCAGCCGGGTCTCGCTCTACGAGCAGTACTTC
CDR3: CASSRVSLYEQYF

V: TRBV7-2
size: NA
D: NA
J: TRBJ2-2
DNA: TGTGCCAGCAGCTTCGAAATTGGGGAGCTGTTTTTT
CDR3: CASSFEIGELFF

V: TRBV20-1
size: many
D: NA
J: TRBJ1-2
DNA: TGCAGTGCGTTAGGACACAACTATGGCTACACCTTC
CDR3: CSALGHNYGYTF

V: TRBV25-1
size: few
D: TRBD1
J: TRBJ1-4
DNA: TGTGCCAGCAGTATAACAGGGGGCGCCGGGGAAAAACTGTTTTTT
CDR3: CASSITGGAGEKLFF

V: TRBV5-1
size: once
D: NA
J: TRBJ1-2
DNA: TGCGCCAGCAGCATCGAGGCAGGGGCCTATGGCTACACCTTC
CDR3: CASSIEAGAYGYTF

V: TRBV24-1
size: few
D: NA
J: TRBJ2-1
DNA: TGTGCCACCAGTGATTTCTCCAGCTCCTACAATGAGCAGTTCTTC
CDR3: CATSDFSSSYNEQFF

V: TRBV4-1
size: NA
D: NA
J: TRBJ2-5
DNA: TGCGCCAGCAGCCAACGTGGGATAAGGCGAGAGACCCAGTACTTC
CDR3: CASSQRGIRRETQYF

V: TRBV29-1
size: many
D: TRBD2
J: TRBJ2-1
DNA: TGCAGCGTTGGGTTCTCTAGCGGGGCATCGTCCCCCTATGAGCAGTTCTTC
CDR3: CSVGFSSGASSPYEQFF

V: TRBV20-1
size: few
D: TRBD1
J: TRBJ2-7
DNA: TGCAGTGCCCAGGGACAGAACGACTACGAGCAGTACTTC
CDR3: CSAQGQNDYEQYF

V: TRBV6-6
size: few
D: TRBD1
J: TRBJ1-5
DNA: TGTGCCAGCAGTCAGAAGGCAGGGGGTGGTCAGCCCCAGCATTTT
CDR3: CASSQKAGGGQPQHF

V: TRBV24-1
size: NA
D: TRBD1
J: TRBJ1-2
DNA: TGTGCCACCAGTGATTGGCCGGGACAGGGGGTGAATGGCTGCACCTTC
CDR3: CATSDWPGQGVNGCTF

V: TRBV20-1
size: many
D: TRBD2
J: TRBJ2-1
DNA: TGCAGTGCTAGGCCTAGCGGGACCTACAATGAGCAGTTCTTC
CDR3: CSARPSGTYNEQFF

V: TRBV6-2/TRBV6-3
size: few
D: NA
J: TRBJ2-1
DNA: TGTGCCAGCAGTTATCTGGGGGAAACTGAGCAGTTCTTC
CDR3: CASSYLGETEQFF

V: TRBV5-1
size: few
D: NA
J: TRBJ2-1
DNA: TGCGCCAGCAGCAAAACAGGGGACTCGGTGCTGAGCTCCTACAATGAGCAGTTCTTC
CDR3: CASSKTGDSVLSSYNEQFF

V: TRBV27
size: few
D: TRBD1
J: TRBJ1-4
DNA: TGTGCCAGCAGGGATTCGACAGGGCTTAATGAAAAACTGTTTTTT
CDR3: CASRDSTGLNEKLFF

V: TRBV30
size: NA
D: NA
J: TRBJ1-2
DNA: TGTGCCTGGAAGGGTCCCGTAGGTTTGTTAGGCTACACCTTC
CDR3: CAWKGPVGLLGYTF

V: TRBV27
size: NA
D: NA
J: TRBJ2-1
DNA: TGTGCCAGCATGAGGTTTGGCCTGTACAATGAGCAGTTCTTC
CDR3: CASMRFGLYNEQFF

V: TRBV12-3/TRBV12-4
size: NA
D: TRBD2
J: TRBJ2-7
DNA: TGTGCCAGCAGTTTAAGGGGAGGGACCTCCTACGAGCAGTACTTC
CDR3: CASSLRGGTSYEQYF

V: TRBV6-1
size: NA
D: TRBD2
J: TRBJ2-3
DNA: TGTGCCAGCAGGGCCCTTGCTAGCGGGACCTCCGGGAGCACAGATACGCAGTATTTT
CDR3: CASRALASGTSGSTDTQYF

V: TRBV7-3
size: NA
D: TRBD2
J: TRBJ2-1
DNA: TGTGCCAGCAGCTTGCTGACTAGCCGAGGACCAGAGCCTGGCCCCTACAATGAGCAGTTCTTC
CDR3: CASSLLTSRGPEPGPYNEQFF

V: TRBV7-3
size: NA
D: NA
J: TRBJ2-1
DNA: TGTGCCAGCAGCCCGGGCGGGACCTCCAGTTTGAACAATGAGCAGTTCTTC
CDR3: CASSPGGTSSLNNEQFF

V: TRBV28
size: NA
D: NA
J: TRBJ2-1
DNA: TGTGCCAGCAGGTTGGACGGGGCCTACAATGAGCAGTTCTTC
CDR3: CASRLDGAYNEQFF

V: TRBV7-2
size: few
D: NA
J: TRBJ1-2
DNA: TGTGCCAGCAGGACAACCGGGACCGCCAAGGGCTACACCTTC
CDR3: CASRTTGTAKGYTF

V: TRBV20-1
size: NA
D: NA
J: TRBJ2-5
DNA: TGCAGTGCTAGAGATCGCAGGTTGGAGACCCAGTACTTC
CDR3: CSARDRRLETQYF

V: TRBV29-1
size: NA
D: NA
J: TRBJ2-3
DNA: TGCAGCGCCTCGGGCGGCGGTGGGCGGTGGGGGGATACGCAGTATTTT
CDR3: CSASGGGGRWGDTQYF

V: TRBV20-1
size: NA
D: TRBD2
J: TRBJ2-5
DNA: TGCAGTGCTCCCCCTGGCGGGGGGGCCCTAAGCTCCCAGTACTTC
CDR3: CSAPPGGGALSSQYF

V: TRBV15
size: many
D: NA
J: TRBJ2-7
DNA: TGTGCCACCAGCAGAGAATACAACTACGAGCAGTACTTC
CDR3: CATSREYNYEQYF

V: TRBV12-3/TRBV12-4
size: NA
D: TRBD2
J: TRBJ2-5
DNA: TGTGCCAGCAGGCCCGGGACTAGCGGGGGGGAGACCCAGTACTTC
CDR3: CASRPGTSGGETQYF

V: TRBV29-1
size: few
D: TRBD1
J: TRBJ2-7
DNA: TGCAGCGTACTGGACAGGGACTCCTACGAGCAGTACTTC
CDR3: CSVLDRDSYEQYF

V: TRBV6-1
size: NA
D: TRBD2
J: TRBJ2-5
DNA: TGTGCCAGCAGTGATGATCGGACTAGTTGGGATGAAGAGACCCAGTACTTC
CDR3: CASSDDRTSWDEETQYF

V: TRBV30
size: NA
D: NA
J: TRBJ1-2
DNA: TGTGTTATTCAGGACAGAACTAACTATGGCTACACCTTC
CDR3: CVIQDRTNYGYTF

V: TRBV7-8
size: NA
D: TRBD2
J: TRBJ2-5
DNA: TGTGCCAGCAGTTCGGGACTAGCGGGATACAGGGGAGAGACCCAGTACTTC
CDR3: CASSSGLAGYRGETQYF

V: TRBV7-9
size: NA
D: NA
J: TRBJ2-1
DNA: TGTGCCAGCAGCTGGGCGAGGGGGGGGCATGAGCAGTTCTTC
CDR3: CASSWARGGHEQFF

V: TRBV12-3/TRBV12-4
size: NA
D: NA
J: TRBJ2-3
DNA: TGTGCCAGCAGTAGACTCCGAGATACGCAGTATTTT
CDR3: CASSRLRDTQYF

V: TRBV7-2
size: NA
D: NA
J: TRBJ1-2
DNA: TGTGCCAGCAACCCAAGTTCCAGGACACCCTATGGCTACACCTTC
CDR3: CASNPSSRTPYGYTF

V: TRBV28
size: few
D: TRBD1
J: TRBJ1-5
DNA: TGTGCCAGCAGTTTCTGGACAGGGACTAGCAATCAGCCCCAGCATTTT
CDR3: CASSFWTGTSNQPQHF

V: TRBV5-1
size: NA
D: NA
J: TRBJ2-1
DNA: TGCGCCAGCAGCTTCGCCCAGGGGAGCGATGAGCAGTTCTTC
CDR3: CASSFAQGSDEQFF

V: TRBV27
size: NA
D: NA
J: TRBJ1-1
DNA: TGTGCCAGCAGTTTACGGGGGCGGAACACTGAAGTTTTCTTT
CDR3: CASSLRGRNTEVFF

V: TRBV12-3/TRBV12-4
size: NA
D: NA
J: TRBJ1-6
DNA: TGTGCCAGCAGTTTGAGCCGGGCCTCGTCACCCCTCCACTTT
CDR3: CASSLSRASSPLHF

V: TRBV20-1
size: few
D: NA
J: TRBJ1-6
DNA: TGCAGTGCTACGGGGGGGGTTAATTCACCCCTCCACTTT
CDR3: CSATGGVNSPLHF

V: TRBV28
size: few
D: NA
J: TRBJ1-2
DNA: TGTGCCAGTATAACAGGAGTATCTGGCTACACCTTC
CDR3: CASITGVSGYTF

V: TRBV20-1
size: few
D: TRBD1
J: TRBJ1-1
DNA: TGCAGTGCCGAGACAGGGAGCCTGAACACTGAAGCTTTCTTT
CDR3: CSAETGSLNTEAFF

V: TRBV6-6
size: few
D: TRBD1
J: TRBJ1-1
DNA: TGTGCCAGCGAAACATCAGGACAGGGAAGGCACACTGAAGCTTTCTTT
CDR3: CASETSGQGRHTEAFF

V: TRBV9
size: NA
D: NA
J: TRBJ1-2
DNA: TGTGCCAGCAGCCCGGGGGTGGGGGATTACTATGGCTACACCTTC
CDR3: CASSPGVGDYYGYTF

V: TRBV7-7
size: NA
D: NA
J: TRBJ2-7
DNA: TGTGCCAGCAGCTTAGGAATGGGGGACGAGCAGTACTTC
CDR3: CASSLGMGDEQYF

V: TRBV14
size: many
D: NA
J: TRBJ2-5
DNA: TGTGCCAGCAGCCAAAGGGACCCGTACCAAGAGACCCAGTACTTC
CDR3: CASSQRDPYQETQYF

V: TRBV4-1
size: many
D: TRBD2
J: TRBJ2-7
DNA: TGCGCCAGCAGCCGAGTACTAGCGGGGGAATACGAGCAGTACTTC
CDR3: CASSRVLAGEYEQYF

V: TRBV6-5
size: few
D: NA
J: TRBJ1-1
DNA: TGTGCCAGCAGTCGAGTGAGCACTGAAGCTTTCTTT
CDR3: CASSRVSTEAFF

V: TRBV20-1
size: NA
D: NA
J: TRBJ2-1
DNA: TGCAGTGGGAGTGCGAATACCATCAATGAGCAGTTCTTC
CDR3: CSGSANTINEQFF

V: TRBV6-2/TRBV6-3
size: few
D: NA
J: TRBJ1-4
DNA: TGTGCCAGCAGTTTTCTTAGTTGGCATGAAGAGGAAAAACTGTTTTTT
CDR3: CASSFLSWHEEEKLFF

V: TRBV28
size: NA
D: NA
J: TRBJ2-5
DNA: TGTGCCAGCAGTTTTGGGGACCCGGGGACCCAGTACTTC
CDR3: CASSFGDPGTQYF

V: TRBV28
size: few
D: TRBD1
J: TRBJ2-4
DNA: TGTGCCAGCAGCAGGGGGACCAAAAACATTCAGTACTTC
CDR3: CASSRGTKNIQYF

V: TRBV7-2
size: NA
D: NA
J: TRBJ2-1
DNA: TGTGCCAGCAGTGCGTACCATGAGCAGTTCTTC
CDR3: CASSAYHEQFF

V: TRBV12-3/TRBV12-4
size: NA
D: TRBD1
J: TRBJ2-1
DNA: TGTGCCAGCAGTTTAGACAGGGGAGTGAATGAGCGGTTCTTC
CDR3: CASSLDRGVNERFF

V: TRBV10-3
size: many
D: TRBD2
J: TRBJ2-7
DNA: TGTGCCATCAGTGTCCAGGGACTACCCGAGCAGTACTTC
CDR3: CAISVQGLPEQYF

V: TRBV27
size: NA
D: NA
J: TRBJ2-7
DNA: TGTGCCAGCAGCCAAGATCTGACAACCCAAGAGGCCCAGTACTTC
CDR3: CASSQDLTTQEAQYF

V: TRBV6-1
size: few
D: NA
J: TRBJ2-7
DNA: TGTGCCAGCAGTGGTGAAGTCGACGAGCAGTACTTC
CDR3: CASSGEVDEQYF

V: TRBV4-2
size: once
D: NA
J: TRBJ2-3
DNA: TGTGCCAGCAGCCAAGGTGAGGGGGGGGCGACAGATACGCAGTATTTT
CDR3: CASSQGEGGATDTQYF

V: TRBV6-6
size: few
D: NA
J: TRBJ1-2
DNA: TGTGCCAGCAGTGAGACCTATGGCTACACCTTC
CDR3: CASSETYGYTF